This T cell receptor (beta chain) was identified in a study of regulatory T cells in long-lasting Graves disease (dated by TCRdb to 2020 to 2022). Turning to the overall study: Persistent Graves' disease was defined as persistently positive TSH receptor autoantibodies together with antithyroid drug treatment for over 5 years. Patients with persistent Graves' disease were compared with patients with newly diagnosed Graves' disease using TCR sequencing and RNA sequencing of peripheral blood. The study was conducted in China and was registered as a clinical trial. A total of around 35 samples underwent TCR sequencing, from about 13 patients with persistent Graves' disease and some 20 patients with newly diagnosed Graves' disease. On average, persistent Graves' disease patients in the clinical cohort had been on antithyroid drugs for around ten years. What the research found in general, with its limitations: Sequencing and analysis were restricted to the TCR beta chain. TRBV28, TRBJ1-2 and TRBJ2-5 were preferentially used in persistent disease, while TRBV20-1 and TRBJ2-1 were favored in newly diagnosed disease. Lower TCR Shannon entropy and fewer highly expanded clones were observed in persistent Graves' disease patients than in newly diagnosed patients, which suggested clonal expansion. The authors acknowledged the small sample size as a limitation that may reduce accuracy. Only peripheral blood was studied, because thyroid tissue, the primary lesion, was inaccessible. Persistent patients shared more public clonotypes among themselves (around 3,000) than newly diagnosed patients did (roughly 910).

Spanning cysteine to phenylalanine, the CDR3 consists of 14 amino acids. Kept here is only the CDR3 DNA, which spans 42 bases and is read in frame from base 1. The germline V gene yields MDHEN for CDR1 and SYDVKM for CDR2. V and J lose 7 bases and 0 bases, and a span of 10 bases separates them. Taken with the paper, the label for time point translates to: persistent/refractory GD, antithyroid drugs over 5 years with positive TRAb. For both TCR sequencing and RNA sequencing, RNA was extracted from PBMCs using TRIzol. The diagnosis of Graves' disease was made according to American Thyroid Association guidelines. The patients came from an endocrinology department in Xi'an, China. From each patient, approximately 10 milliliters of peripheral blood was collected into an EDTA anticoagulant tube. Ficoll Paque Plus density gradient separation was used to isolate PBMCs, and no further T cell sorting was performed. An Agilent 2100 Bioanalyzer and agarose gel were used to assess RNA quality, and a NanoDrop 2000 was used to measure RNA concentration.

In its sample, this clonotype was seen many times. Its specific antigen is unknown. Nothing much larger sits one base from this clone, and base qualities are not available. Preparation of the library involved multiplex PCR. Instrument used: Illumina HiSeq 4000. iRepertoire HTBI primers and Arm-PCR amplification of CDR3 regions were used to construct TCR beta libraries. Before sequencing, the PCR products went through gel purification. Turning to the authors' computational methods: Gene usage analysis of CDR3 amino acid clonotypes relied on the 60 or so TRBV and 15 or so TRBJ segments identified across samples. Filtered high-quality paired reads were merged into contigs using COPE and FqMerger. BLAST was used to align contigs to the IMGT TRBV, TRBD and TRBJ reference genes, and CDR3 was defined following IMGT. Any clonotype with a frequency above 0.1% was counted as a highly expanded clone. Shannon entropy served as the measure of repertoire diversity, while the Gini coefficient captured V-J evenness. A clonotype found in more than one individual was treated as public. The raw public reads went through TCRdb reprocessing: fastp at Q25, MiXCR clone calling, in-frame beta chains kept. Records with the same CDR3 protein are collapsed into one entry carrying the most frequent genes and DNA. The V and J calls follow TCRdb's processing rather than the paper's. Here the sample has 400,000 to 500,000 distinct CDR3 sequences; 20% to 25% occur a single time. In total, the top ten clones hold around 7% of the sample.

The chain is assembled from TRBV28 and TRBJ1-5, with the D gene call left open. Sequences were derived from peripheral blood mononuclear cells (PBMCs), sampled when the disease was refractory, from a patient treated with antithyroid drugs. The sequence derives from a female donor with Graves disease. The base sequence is TGTGCCAGCACTCTCCCTTATAGCAATCAGCCCCAGCATTTT. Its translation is CASTLPYSNQPQHF.